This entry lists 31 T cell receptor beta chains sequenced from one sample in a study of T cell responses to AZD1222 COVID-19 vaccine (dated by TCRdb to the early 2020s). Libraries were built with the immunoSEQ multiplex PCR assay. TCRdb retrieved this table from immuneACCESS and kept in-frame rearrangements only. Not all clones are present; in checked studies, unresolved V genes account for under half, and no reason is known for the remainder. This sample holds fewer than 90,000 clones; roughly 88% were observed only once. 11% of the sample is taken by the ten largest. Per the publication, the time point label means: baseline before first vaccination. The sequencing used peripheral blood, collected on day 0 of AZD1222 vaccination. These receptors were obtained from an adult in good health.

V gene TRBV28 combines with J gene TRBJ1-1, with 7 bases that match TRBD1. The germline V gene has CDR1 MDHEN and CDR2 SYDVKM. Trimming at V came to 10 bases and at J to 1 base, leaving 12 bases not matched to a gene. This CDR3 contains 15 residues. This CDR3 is CATGWAGTANTEAFF. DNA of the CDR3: TGTGCCACCGGGTGGGCGGGGACAGCGAACACTGAAGCTTTCTTT.

The CDR3 loop reads CASRSGPRNQPQHF. The CDR3 region has the DNA TGTGCCAGCAGGTCCGGGCCTCGCAATCAGCCCCAGCATTTT. The chain has TRBV28 and TRBJ1-5; D is unresolved. The V and J ends lost 6 bases and 2 bases respectively, with 11 bases between them. This CDR3 has 14 residues. Germline values: CDR1 MDHEN, CDR2 SYDVKM.

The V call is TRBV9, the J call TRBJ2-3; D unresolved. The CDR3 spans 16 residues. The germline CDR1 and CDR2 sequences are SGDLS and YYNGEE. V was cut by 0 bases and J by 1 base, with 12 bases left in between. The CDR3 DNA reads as TGTGCCAGCAGCGTAGGGTCTAACACAGGCACAGATACGCAGTATTTT. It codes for CASSVGSNTGTDTQYF.

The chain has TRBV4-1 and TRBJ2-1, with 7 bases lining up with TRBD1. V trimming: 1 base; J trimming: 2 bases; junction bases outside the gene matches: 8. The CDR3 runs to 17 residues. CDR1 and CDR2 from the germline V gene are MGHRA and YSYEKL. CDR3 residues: CASSQGPRTGPYNEQFF. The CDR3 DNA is TGCGCCAGCAGCCAAGGTCCCCGGACAGGCCCCTACAATGAGCAGTTCTTC.

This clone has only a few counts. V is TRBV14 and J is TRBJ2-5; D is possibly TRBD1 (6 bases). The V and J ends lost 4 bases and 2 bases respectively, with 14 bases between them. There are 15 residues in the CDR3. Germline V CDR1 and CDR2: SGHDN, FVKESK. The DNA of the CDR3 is TGTGCCAGCAGCCGCCTACAGGGCGGGCAAGAGACCCAGTACTTC. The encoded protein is CASSRLQGGQETQYF.

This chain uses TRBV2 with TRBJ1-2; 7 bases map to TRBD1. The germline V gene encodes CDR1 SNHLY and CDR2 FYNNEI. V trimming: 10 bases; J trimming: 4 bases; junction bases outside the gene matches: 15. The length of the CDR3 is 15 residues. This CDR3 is CATTPQGGLSYGYTF. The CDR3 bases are TGTGCCACCACACCGCAGGGGGGGTTGTCCTATGGCTACACCTTC.

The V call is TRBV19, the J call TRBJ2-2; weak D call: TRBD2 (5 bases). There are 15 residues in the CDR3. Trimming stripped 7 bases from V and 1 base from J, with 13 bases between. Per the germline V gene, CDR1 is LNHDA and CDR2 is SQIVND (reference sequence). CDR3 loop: CASIKGSENTGELFF. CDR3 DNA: TGTGCCAGTATTAAGGGTAGCGAGAACACCGGGGAGCTGTTTTTT. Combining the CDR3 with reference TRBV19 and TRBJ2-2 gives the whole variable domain DGGITQSPKYLFRKEGQNVTLSCEQNLNHDAMYWYRQDPGQGLRLIYYSQIVNDFQKGDIAEGYSVSREKKESFPLTVTSAQKNPTAFYLCASIKGSENTGELFFGEGSRLTVL.

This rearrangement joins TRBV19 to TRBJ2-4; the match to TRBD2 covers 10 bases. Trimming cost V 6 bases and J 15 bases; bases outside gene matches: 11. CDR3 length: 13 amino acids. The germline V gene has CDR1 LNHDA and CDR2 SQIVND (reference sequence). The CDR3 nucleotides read TGTGCCAGTAGCAACTTTGGGCTAGCGGGAGTGTACTTC. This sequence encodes CASSNFGLAGVYF.

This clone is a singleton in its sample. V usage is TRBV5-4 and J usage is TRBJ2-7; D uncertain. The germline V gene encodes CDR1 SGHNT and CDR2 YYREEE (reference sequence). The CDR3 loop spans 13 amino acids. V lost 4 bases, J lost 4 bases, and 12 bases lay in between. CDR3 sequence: CASSLWGYYEQYF. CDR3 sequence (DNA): TGTGCCAGCAGCCTTTGGGGATATTACGAGCAGTACTTC.

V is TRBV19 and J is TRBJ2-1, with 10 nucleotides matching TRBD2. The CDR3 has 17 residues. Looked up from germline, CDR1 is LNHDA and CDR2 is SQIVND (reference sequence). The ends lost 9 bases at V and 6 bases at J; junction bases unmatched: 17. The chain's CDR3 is CASQTPLGSGGRNEQFF. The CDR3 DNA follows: TGTGCCAGCCAAACTCCCTTGGGTAGCGGGGGGCGCAATGAGCAGTTCTTC.

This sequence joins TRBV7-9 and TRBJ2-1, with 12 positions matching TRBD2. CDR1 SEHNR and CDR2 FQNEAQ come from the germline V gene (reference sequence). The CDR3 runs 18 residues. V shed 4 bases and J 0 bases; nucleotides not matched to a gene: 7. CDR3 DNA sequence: TGTGCCAGCAGCTCCCCGACTAGCGGGGGCCCCTCCTACAATGAGCAGTTCTTC. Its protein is CASSSPTSGGPSYNEQFF.

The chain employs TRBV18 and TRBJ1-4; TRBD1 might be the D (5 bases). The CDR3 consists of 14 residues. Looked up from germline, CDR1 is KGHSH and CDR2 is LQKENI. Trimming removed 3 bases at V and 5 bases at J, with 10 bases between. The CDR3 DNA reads TGTGCCAGCTCACCCGGGACGAAAAATGAAAAACTGTTTTTT. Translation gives CASSPGTKNEKLFF.

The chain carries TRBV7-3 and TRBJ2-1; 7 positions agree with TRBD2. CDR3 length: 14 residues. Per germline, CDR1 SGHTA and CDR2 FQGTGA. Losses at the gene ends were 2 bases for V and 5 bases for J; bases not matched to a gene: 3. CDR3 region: CASSLYRGDNEQFF. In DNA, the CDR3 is TGTGCCAGCAGCTTATACCGGGGGGACAATGAGCAGTTCTTC.

The CDR3 sequence is CASRSRAGNTEAFF. In DNA, the CDR3 is TGTGCCAGCAGAAGCCGGGCTGGTAACACTGAAGCTTTCTTT. This chain uses TRBV2 with TRBJ1-1; D is unclear. Germline V CDR1 and CDR2: SNHLY, FYNNEI. The CDR3 sequence is 14 residues long. Trimming left V 6 bases short and J 2 bases short, with 13 bases between.

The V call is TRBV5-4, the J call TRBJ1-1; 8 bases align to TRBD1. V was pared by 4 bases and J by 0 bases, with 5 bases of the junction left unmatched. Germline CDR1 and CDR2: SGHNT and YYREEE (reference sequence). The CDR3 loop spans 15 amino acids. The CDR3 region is CASSADRAMNTEAFF. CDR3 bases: TGTGCCAGCAGCGCGGACAGGGCGATGAACACTGAAGCTTTCTTT.

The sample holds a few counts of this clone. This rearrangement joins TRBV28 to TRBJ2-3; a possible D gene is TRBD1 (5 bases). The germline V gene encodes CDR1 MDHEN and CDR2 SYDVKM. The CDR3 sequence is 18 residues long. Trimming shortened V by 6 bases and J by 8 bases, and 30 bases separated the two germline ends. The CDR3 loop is CASSRSSSGFLVVGTQYF. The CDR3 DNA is TGTGCCAGCAGCCGTTCATCATCAGGGTTTCTGGTTGTAGGTACGCAGTATTTT.

The CDR3 is CASSLELAGSEQFF. CDR3 nucleotide sequence: TGCGCCAGCAGCTTGGAACTAGCTGGGAGTGAGCAGTTCTTC. The chain carries TRBV5-1 and TRBJ2-1; tentatively, D is TRBD2 (6 bases). The CDR3 extends over 14 amino acids. V lost 0 bases and J lost 9, with 13 bases in between. From germline, CDR1 is SGHRS and CDR2 YFSETQ. Variable domain in full (rest from reference TRBV5-1 and TRBJ2-1): KAGVTQTPRYLIKTRGQQVTLSCSPISGHRSVSWYQQTPGQGLQFLFEYFSETQRNKGNFPGRFSGRQFSNSRSEMNVSTLELGDSALYLCASSLELAGSEQFFGPGTRLTVL.

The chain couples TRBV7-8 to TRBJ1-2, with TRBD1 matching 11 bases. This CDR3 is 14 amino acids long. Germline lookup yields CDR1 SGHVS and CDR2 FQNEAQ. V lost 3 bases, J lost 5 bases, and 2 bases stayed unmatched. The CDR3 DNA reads TGTGCCAGCAGCTTTGGACAGGGGGCATATGGCTACACCTTC. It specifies CASSFGQGAYGYTF.

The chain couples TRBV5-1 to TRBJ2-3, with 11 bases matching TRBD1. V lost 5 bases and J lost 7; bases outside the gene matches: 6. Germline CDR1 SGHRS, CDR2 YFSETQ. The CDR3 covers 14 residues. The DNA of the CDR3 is TGCGCCAGCAGGGGGACAGGGGGGACAAATACGCAGTATTTT. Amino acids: CASRGTGGTNTQYF.

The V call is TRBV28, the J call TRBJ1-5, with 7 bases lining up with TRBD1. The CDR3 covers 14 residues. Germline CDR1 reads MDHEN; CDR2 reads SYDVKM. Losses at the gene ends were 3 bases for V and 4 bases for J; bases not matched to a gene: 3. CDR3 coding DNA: TGTGCCAGCAGTTTGCAGGGGGTGAATCAGCCCCAGCATTTT. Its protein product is CASSLQGVNQPQHF.

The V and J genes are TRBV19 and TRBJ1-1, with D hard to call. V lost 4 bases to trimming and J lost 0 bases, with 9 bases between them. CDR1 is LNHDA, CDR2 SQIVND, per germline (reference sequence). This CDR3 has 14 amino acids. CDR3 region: CASSKSVMNTEAFF. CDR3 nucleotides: TGTGCCAGTAGTAAGTCCGTGATGAACACTGAAGCTTTCTTT.

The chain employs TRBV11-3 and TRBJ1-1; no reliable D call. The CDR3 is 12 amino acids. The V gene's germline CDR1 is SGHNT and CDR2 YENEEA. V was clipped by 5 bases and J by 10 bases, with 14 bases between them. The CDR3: CASSDRQTRAFF. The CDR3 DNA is TGTGCCAGCAGCGATCGACAAACCCGAGCTTTCTTT.

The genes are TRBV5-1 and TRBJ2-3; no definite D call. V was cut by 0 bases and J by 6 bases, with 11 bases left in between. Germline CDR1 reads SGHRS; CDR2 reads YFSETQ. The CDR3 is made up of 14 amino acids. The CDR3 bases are TGCGCCAGCAGCTTGGGACTTTCACGGGATACGCAGTATTTT. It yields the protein CASSLGLSRDTQYF. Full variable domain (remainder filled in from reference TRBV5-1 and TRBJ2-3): KAGVTQTPRYLIKTRGQQVTLSCSPISGHRSVSWYQQTPGQGLQFLFEYFSETQRNKGNFPGRFSGRQFSNSRSEMNVSTLELGDSALYLCASSLGLSRDTQYFGPGTRLTVL.

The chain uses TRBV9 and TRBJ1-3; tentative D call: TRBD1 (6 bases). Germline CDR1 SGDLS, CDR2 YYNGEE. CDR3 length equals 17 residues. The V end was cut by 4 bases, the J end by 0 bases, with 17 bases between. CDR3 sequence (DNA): TGTGCCAGCAGCCCCGAAGGAACAGGGCGCTCTGGAAACACCATATATTTT. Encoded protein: CASSPEGTGRSGNTIYF.

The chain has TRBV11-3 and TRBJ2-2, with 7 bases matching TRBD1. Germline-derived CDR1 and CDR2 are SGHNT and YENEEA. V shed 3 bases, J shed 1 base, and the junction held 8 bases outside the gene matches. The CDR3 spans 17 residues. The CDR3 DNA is TGTGCCAGCAGCTTTTCGGTCTCAGGGGGGAACACCGGGGAGCTGTTTTTT. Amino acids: CASSFSVSGGNTGELFF.

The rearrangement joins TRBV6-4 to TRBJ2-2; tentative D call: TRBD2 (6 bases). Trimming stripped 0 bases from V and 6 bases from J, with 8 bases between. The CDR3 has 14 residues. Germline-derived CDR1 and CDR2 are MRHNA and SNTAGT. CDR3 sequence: CASSDSGGSGELFF. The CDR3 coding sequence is TGTGCCAGCAGTGACTCGGGGGGTTCCGGGGAGCTGTTTTTT.

CDR3 amino acids: CASSLALGGPDTQYF. Written as DNA, the CDR3 is TGTGCCAGCAGTTTGGCGCTAGGTGGTCCAGATACGCAGTATTTT. The chain combines TRBV27 with TRBJ2-3; no clear D. Trimming cost V 3 bases and J 4 bases, with 14 bases left between them. The germline CDR1 and CDR2 sequences are MNHEY and SMNVEV (reference sequence). The CDR3 has 15 residues.

CDR3 DNA: TGTGCCAGCAGTTTAAGTCGTAACTATGGCTACACCTTC. Translating gives CASSLSRNYGYTF. This chain connects TRBV12-3 or TRBV12-4 to TRBJ1-2; D not certain. The CDR3 is 13 amino acids. The ends were cut back, 2 bases at V and 1 base at J, with 5 bases in the middle.

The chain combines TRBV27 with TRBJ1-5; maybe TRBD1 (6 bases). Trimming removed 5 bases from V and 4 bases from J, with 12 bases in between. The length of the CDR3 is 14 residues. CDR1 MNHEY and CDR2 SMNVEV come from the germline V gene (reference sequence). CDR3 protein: CASSRRDTNQPQHF. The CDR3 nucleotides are TGTGCCAGCAGTCGTCGGGACACTAATCAGCCCCAGCATTTT.

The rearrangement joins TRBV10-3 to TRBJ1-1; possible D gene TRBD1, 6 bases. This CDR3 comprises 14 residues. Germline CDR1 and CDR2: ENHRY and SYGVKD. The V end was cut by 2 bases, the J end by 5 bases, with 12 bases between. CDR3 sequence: CAISEVSGVTEAFF. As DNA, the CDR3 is TGTGCCATCAGTGAGGTGTCAGGGGTGACTGAAGCTTTCTTT.

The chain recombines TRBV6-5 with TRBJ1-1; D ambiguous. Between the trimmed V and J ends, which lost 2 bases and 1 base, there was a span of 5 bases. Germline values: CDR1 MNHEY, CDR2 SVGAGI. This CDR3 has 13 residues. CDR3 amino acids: CASSYLPNTEAFF. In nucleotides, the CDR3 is TGTGCCAGCAGTTACCTCCCGAACACTGAAGCTTTCTTT.